One sample yielded the 26 T cell receptor beta chains listed below, sequenced in a study of T cell repertoires in cytomegalovirus infection. These receptors have no known antigen. TCRdb processed the reads anew with MiXCR; each CDR3 protein has one entry. The repertoire holds about 37,000 distinct CDR3 sequences, with less than 60% as singletons. Sequencing used CD8+ T cells from cultured PBMCs, obtained from culture after CMV antigen stimulation. These receptors came from a human donor in good health (CMV status not recorded). Some clones in this sample may be carry-over from other donors' samples.

CDR3 sequence: CASLPRMTSGMGTTNEQFF. CDR3 in DNA: TGTGCCAGTCTCCCCCGGATGACTAGCGGGATGGGCACCACCAATGAGCAGTTCTTC. This sequence joins TRBV19 and TRBJ2-1; 11 bases are shared with TRBD2. Germline loops: CDR1 LNHDA, CDR2 SQIVND (reference sequence). V lost 8 bases, J lost 6 bases, and 21 bases stayed unmatched. The CDR3 has 19 residues. The full variable domain, its missing parts supplied by reference TRBV19 and TRBJ2-1, is DGGITQSPKYLFRKEGQNVTLSCEQNLNHDAMYWYRQDPGQGLRLIYYSQIVNDFQKGDIAEGYSVSREKKESFPLTVTSAQKNPTAFYLCASLPRMTSGMGTTNEQFFGPGTRLTVL.

V gene TRBV7-8 combines with J gene TRBJ2-3; weak D call: TRBD2 (6 bases). Trimming shortened V by 3 bases and J by 9 bases, and 16 bases separated the two germline ends. The CDR3 runs to 14 residues. CDR1 is SGHVS and CDR2 is FQNEAQ in the germline V gene. CDR3: CASSFGTGFRTQYF. For the CDR3, the DNA is TGTGCCAGCAGCTTTGGGACTGGCTTTCGGACGCAGTATTTT.

The CDR3 here is CASSLLAGGVDTQYF. In nucleotides, the CDR3 is TGTGCCAGCAGTTTACTAGCGGGAGGAGTAGATACGCAGTATTTT. The V gene is TRBV27, the J gene TRBJ2-3; TRBD2 aligns across 11 bases. This CDR3 has 15 residues. Trimming removed 2 bases from V and 5 bases from J; junction bases left unmatched: 3. Germline V lookup: CDR1 MNHEY, CDR2 SMNVEV (reference sequence).

The gene calls are TRBV19 and TRBJ2-1; D is undetermined. CDR1 and CDR2 from the germline V gene are LNHDA and SQIVND (reference sequence). This CDR3 comprises 12 residues. Trimming left V 3 bases short and J 2 bases short, with 2 bases between. CDR3 sequence: CASSIPYNEQFF. In DNA, the CDR3 is TGTGCCAGTAGTATCCCCTACAATGAGCAGTTCTTC.

The J gene is TRBJ2-1, the V gene TRBV2; D possibly corresponds to TRBD2 (6 bases). Germline V gives CDR1 SNHLY, CDR2 FYNNEI. The CDR3 extends over 14 amino acids. Trimming stripped 4 bases from V and 1 base from J, with 8 bases between. CDR3 in amino acids: CASSGGTSYNEQFF. The CDR3 DNA follows: TGTGCCAGCAGTGGCGGGACTTCCTACAATGAGCAGTTCTTC.

A few counts support this clonotype. The V and J genes are TRBV7-8 and TRBJ2-2; TRBD2 agrees at 8 bases. V dropped 7 bases and J dropped 2; count of bases not matched to a gene: 3. CDR1 and CDR2 (germline): SGHVS, FQNEAQ. The CDR3 runs 14 residues. CDR3 DNA: TGTGCCAGCACCGGGACTAGAAACACCGGGGAGCTGTTTTTT. It translates to CASTGTRNTGELFF.

The chain combines TRBV7-3 with TRBJ2-3, with D hard to call. Trimming shortened V by 5 bases and J by 1 base, and 10 bases separated the two germline ends. Looked up from germline, CDR1 is SGHTA and CDR2 is FQGTGA. The CDR3 loop spans 14 amino acids. The CDR3 sequence is CASSPSTGTDTQYF. The CDR3, as DNA: TGTGCCAGCAGCCCCTCGACCGGCACAGATACGCAGTATTTT.

The sample holds one count of this clonotype. This chain links TRBV10-3 with TRBJ2-7, with 10 bases identical to TRBD1. The V gene's germline CDR1 is ENHRY and CDR2 SYGVKD. CDR3 length: 15 amino acids. Germline trimming cut 3 bases from V and 3 bases from J; bases unmatched to any gene: 5. The CDR3 protein is CAISEDGTGVYEQYF. CDR3 sequence (DNA): TGTGCCATCAGTGAAGACGGGACAGGGGTCTACGAGCAGTACTTC.

The V gene is TRBV7-8, the J gene TRBJ1-3; D not certain. The germline CDR1 and CDR2 sequences are SGHVS and FQNEAQ. The ends were cut back, 3 bases at V and 7 bases at J, with 13 bases in the middle. This CDR3 comprises 14 residues. The CDR3 coding sequence is TGTGCCAGCAGCTTTTCCAGAGGGTGGAACACCATATATTTT. Its protein product is CASSFSRGWNTIYF.

V and J are TRBV5-1 and TRBJ1-1, with 9 nucleotides matching TRBD1. The germline V gene has CDR1 SGHRS and CDR2 YFSETQ. V dropped 4 bases and J dropped 3; count of bases not matched to a gene: 7. This CDR3 is built from 15 residues. Here the CDR3 DNA reads TGCGCCAGCAGCCGCCCTGGGACAGGGCACACTGAAGCTTTCTTT. Translated: CASSRPGTGHTEAFF.

The J gene is TRBJ2-6, the V gene TRBV7-9; D remains ambiguous. Trimming shortened V by 1 base and J by 0 bases, and 4 bases separated the two germline ends. CDR1 SEHNR and CDR2 FQNEAQ come from the germline V gene (reference sequence). The CDR3 spans 15 residues. This chain's CDR3 is CASSLESSGANVLTF. The CDR3 nucleotides read TGTGCCAGCAGCTTAGAATCCTCTGGGGCCAACGTCCTGACTTTC.

This clonotype occurred a few times. The V and J genes are TRBV7-6 and TRBJ1-4; weak D call: TRBD1 (5 bases). Germline loops: CDR1 SGHVS, CDR2 FNYEAQ. The CDR3 contains 15 residues. V was shortened by 3 bases and J by 7 bases, with 15 bases between the two germline ends. CDR3 sequence reads: CASSFTLRDGEKLFF. CDR3 DNA: TGTGCCAGCAGCTTCACGCTCCGGGACGGTGAAAAACTGTTTTTT. Supplemented by reference TRBV7-6 and TRBJ1-4, the full variable domain reads GAGVSQSPRYKVTKRGQDVALRCDPISGHVSLYWYRQALGQGPEFLTYFNYEAQQDKSGLPNDRFSAERPEGSISTLTIQRTEQRDSAMYRCASSFTLRDGEKLFFGSGTQLSVL.

There are a few counts of this clonotype. The chain joins TRBV10-3 to TRBJ2-1; D possibly corresponds to TRBD1 (5 bases). V dropped 3 bases and J dropped 5 bases, with 8 bases sitting between them. Germline values: CDR1 ENHRY, CDR2 SYGVKD. This CDR3 has 13 amino acids. CDR3 sequence: CAISDLQDNEQFF. Here the CDR3 DNA reads TGTGCCATCAGTGATTTACAGGACAATGAGCAGTTCTTC.

This chain uses TRBV28 with TRBJ2-7; 9 nucleotides agree with TRBD1. From germline, CDR1 is MDHEN and CDR2 SYDVKM. V shed 0 bases, J shed 3 bases, and the junction held 9 bases outside the gene matches. The CDR3 loop spans 17 amino acids. The CDR3 sequence is CASSLCMRGQGCYEQYF. The DNA of the CDR3 is TGTGCCAGCAGTTTATGCATGAGGGGACAGGGTTGCTACGAGCAGTACTTC. Full variable domain (outside the CDR3, taken from reference TRBV28 and TRBJ2-7): DVKVTQSSRYLVKRTGEKVFLECVQDMDHENMFWYRQDPGLGLRLIYFSYDVKMKEKGDIPEGYSVSREKKERFSLILESASTNQTSMYLCASSLCMRGQGCYEQYFGPGTRLTVT.

This clonotype has ten or more counts. J is TRBJ1-3 and V is TRBV9; D call uncertain. Per the germline V gene, CDR1 is SGDLS and CDR2 is YYNGEE. V shed 3 bases and J shed 0 bases, with 16 bases lying between them. The CDR3 is 17 amino acids. The CDR3 region has the DNA TGTGCCAGCAGCGCCGACCTTTCTGCCAACTCTGGAAACACCATATATTTT. Encoded protein: CASSADLSANSGNTIYF. Variable domain in full (rest from reference TRBV9 and TRBJ1-3): DSGVTQTPKHLITATGQRVTLRCSPRSGDLSVYWYQQSLDQGLQFLIQYYNGEERAKGNILERFSAQQFPDLHSELNLSSLELGDSALYFCASSADLSANSGNTIYFGEGSWLTVV.

CDR3 sequence: CASSLQENQGPPYNEQFF. As DNA, the CDR3 is TGTGCCAGCAGCCTTCAAGAAAATCAGGGACCACCCTACAATGAGCAGTTCTTC. The chain links TRBV7-6 to TRBJ2-1; D possibly uses TRBD1 or TRBD2 (5 bases each). The germline V gene encodes CDR1 SGHVS and CDR2 FNYEAQ. The CDR3 spans 18 residues. Trimming cost V 5 bases and J 2 bases, with 22 bases left between them.

J is TRBJ2-2 and V is TRBV7-8, with 8 nucleotides matching TRBD1. The CDR3 length is 13 residues. V gave up 4 bases and J gave up 10 bases; unmatched junction bases: 5. Looked up from germline, CDR1 is SGHVS and CDR2 is FQNEAQ. The CDR3 DNA sequence: TGTGCCAGCAGCTCGACAGGGGAGGAGGAGCTGTTTTTT. It codes for CASSSTGEEELFF.

This clonotype was seen a single time. This chain connects TRBV5-4 to TRBJ2-7; 11 nucleotides align to TRBD1. Germline lookup yields CDR1 SGHNT and CDR2 YYREEE (reference sequence). The length of the CDR3 is 15 residues. V lost 4 bases and J lost 3; bases outside the gene matches: 6. In DNA, the CDR3 is TGTGCCAGCAGCGCGGGACAGGGGGTGGTCTACGAGCAGTACTTC. It is translated as CASSAGQGVVYEQYF.

This chain connects TRBV7-6 to TRBJ2-5; 13 bases are a match to TRBD2. CDR1 and CDR2 (germline): SGHVS, FNYEAQ. J lost 4 bases, V lost 0 bases, and 8 bases had no gene match. CDR3 length equals 18 residues. The CDR3 region is CASSLAETSGRTRETQYF. For the CDR3, the DNA is TGTGCCAGCAGCTTAGCGGAGACTAGCGGGAGGACGAGAGAGACCCAGTACTTC.

This clonotype was seen a handful of times. V and J are TRBV5-1 and TRBJ2-7, with 7 bases matching TRBD2. J lost 2 bases, V lost 1 base, and 6 bases had no gene match. The CDR3 loop spans 15 amino acids. CDR1 SGHRS and CDR2 YFSETQ come from the germline V gene. For the CDR3, the DNA is TGCGCCAGCAGCTTGTGGGGGGGGAACACCTACGAGCAGTACTTC. This codes for CASSLWGGNTYEQYF.

The chain combines TRBV6-6 with TRBJ2-6, with D perhaps TRBD2 (6 bases). The CDR3 has 16 amino acids. The germline V and J ends were trimmed by 7 bases and 0 bases, with 13 bases remaining between them. The germline V gene has CDR1 MNHNY and CDR2 SVGAGI (reference sequence). CDR3 sequence (DNA): TGTGCCAGCATAAAGGGGAGGCACTCTGGGGCCAACGTCCTGACTTTC. Translated, it gives CASIKGRHSGANVLTF.

J is TRBJ2-3 and V is TRBV7-3; the D call may be TRBD1 or TRBD2 (6 bases each). The CDR3 runs 17 residues. Germline loops: CDR1 SGHTA, CDR2 FQGTGA. The ends were cut back, 2 bases at V and 0 bases at J, with 15 bases in the middle. For the CDR3, the DNA is TGTGCCAGCAGCTTACGGCCGGGGGCGCCTAGCACAGATACGCAGTATTTT. This gives the protein CASSLRPGAPSTDTQYF.

This chain connects TRBV7-6 to TRBJ2-3; D remains unclear. Germline V gene lookup returns CDR1 SGHVS and CDR2 FNYEAQ. V lost 2 bases to trimming and J lost 2 bases, with 17 bases between them. CDR3 length: 17 residues. The CDR3 here is CASSLREGDRNTDTQYF. The CDR3 DNA is TGTGCCAGCAGCTTAAGGGAAGGAGATCGGAACACAGATACGCAGTATTTT.

In this sample, this clonotype turned up a few times. The rearrangement joins TRBV6-1 to TRBJ2-7; D is perhaps TRBD1 or TRBD2 (5 bases each). Germline V gene lookup returns CDR1 MNHNS and CDR2 SASEGT. Trimming removed 7 bases from V and 1 base from J, with 23 bases in between. The CDR3 loop spans 17 amino acids. Here the CDR3 reads CASTVGPASWGSYEQYF. CDR3 nucleotide sequence: TGTGCCAGCACTGTCGGTCCGGCCTCCTGGGGGTCCTACGAGCAGTACTTC.

The V and J genes are TRBV7-8 and TRBJ1-6; D possibly corresponds to TRBD1 (6 bases). Per germline, CDR1 SGHVS and CDR2 FQNEAQ. The CDR3 has 17 residues. Deletions cut 0 bases from V and 6 bases from J, with 15 bases between. The CDR3 is CASSLALIGQINSPLHF. CDR3 DNA: TGTGCCAGCAGCTTAGCGTTGATCGGACAGATTAATTCACCCCTCCACTTT.

The chain has TRBV12-3 or TRBV12-4 and TRBJ2-2, with TRBD2 matching 7 bases. With 7 bases clipped from V and 8 bases from J, the junction kept 16 bases outside the gene matches. The CDR3 runs to 16 residues. CDR3 bases: TGTGCCAGCACCCGATACCGGGACTATCGTAATGGGGAGCTGTTTTTT. It is translated as CASTRYRDYRNGELFF.